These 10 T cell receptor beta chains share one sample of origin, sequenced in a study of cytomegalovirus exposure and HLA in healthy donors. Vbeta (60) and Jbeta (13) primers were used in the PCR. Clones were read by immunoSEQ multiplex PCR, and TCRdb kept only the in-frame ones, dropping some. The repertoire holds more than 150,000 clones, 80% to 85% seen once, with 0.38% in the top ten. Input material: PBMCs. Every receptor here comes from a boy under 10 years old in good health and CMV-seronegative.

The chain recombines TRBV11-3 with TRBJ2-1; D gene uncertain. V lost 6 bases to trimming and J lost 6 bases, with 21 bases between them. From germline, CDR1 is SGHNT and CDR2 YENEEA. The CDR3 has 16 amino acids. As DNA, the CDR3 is TGTGCCAGCAGACCTATTCAAGAAGTTAAATGCAATGAGCAGTTCTTC. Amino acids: CASRPIQEVKCNEQFF.

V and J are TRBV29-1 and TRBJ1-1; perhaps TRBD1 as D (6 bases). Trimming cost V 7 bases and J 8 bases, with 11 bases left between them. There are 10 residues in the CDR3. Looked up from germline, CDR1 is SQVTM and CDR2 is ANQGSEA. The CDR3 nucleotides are TGCAGCGCTGGGGGCAGAGAAGCTTTCTTT. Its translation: CSAGGREAFF.

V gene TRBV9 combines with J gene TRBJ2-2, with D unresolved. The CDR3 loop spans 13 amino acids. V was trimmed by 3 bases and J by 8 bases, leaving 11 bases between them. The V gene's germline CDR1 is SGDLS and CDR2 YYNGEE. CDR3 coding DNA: TGTGCCAGCAGCGGTACGCCGCGGGGGGAGCTGTTTTTT. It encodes CASSGTPRGELFF.

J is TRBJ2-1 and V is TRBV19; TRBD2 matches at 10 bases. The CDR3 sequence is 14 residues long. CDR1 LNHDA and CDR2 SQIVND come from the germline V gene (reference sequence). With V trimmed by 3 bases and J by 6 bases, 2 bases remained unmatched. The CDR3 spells CASSMLAGGNEQFF. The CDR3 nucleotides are TGTGCCAGTAGTATGTTAGCGGGAGGCAATGAGCAGTTCTTC. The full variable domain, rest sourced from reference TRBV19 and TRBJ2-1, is DGGITQSPKYLFRKEGQNVTLSCEQNLNHDAMYWYRQDPGQGLRLIYYSQIVNDFQKGDIAEGYSVSREKKESFPLTVTSAQKNPTAFYLCASSMLAGGNEQFFGPGTRLTVL.

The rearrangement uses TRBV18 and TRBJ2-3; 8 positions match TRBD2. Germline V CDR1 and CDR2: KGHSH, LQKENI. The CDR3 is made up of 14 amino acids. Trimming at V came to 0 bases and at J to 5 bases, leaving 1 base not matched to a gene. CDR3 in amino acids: CASSPPAGGDTQYF. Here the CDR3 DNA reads TGTGCCAGCTCACCACCCGCGGGAGGAGATACGCAGTATTTT.

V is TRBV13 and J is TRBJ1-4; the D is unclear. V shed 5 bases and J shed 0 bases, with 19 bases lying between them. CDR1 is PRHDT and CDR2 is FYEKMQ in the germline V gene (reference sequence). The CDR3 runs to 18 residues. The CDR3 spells CASSPRLDTFATNEKLFF. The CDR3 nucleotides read TGTGCCAGCAGCCCTCGACTGGATACCTTTGCAACTAATGAAAAACTGTTTTTT. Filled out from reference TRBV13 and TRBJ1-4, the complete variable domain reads AAGVIQSPRHLIKEKRETATLKCYPIPRHDTVYWYQQGPGQDPQFLISFYEKMQSDKGSIPDRFSAQQFSDYHSELNMSSLELGDSALYFCASSPRLDTFATNEKLFFGSGTQLSVL.

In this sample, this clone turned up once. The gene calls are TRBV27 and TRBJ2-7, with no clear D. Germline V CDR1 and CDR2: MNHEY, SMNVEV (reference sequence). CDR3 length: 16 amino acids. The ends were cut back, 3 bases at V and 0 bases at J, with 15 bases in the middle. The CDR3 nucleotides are TGTGCCAGCAGTTTCTCTAGTCGTGTGCACTCCTACGAGCAGTACTTC. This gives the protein CASSFSSRVHSYEQYF.

The CDR3: CASSDYKGNYGYTF. For the CDR3, the DNA is TGTGCCAGCAGTGATTATAAGGGGAACTATGGCTACACCTTC. This chain joins TRBV6-1 and TRBJ1-2, with a possible D match to TRBD1 (5 bases). The length of the CDR3 is 14 residues. Per germline, CDR1 MNHNS and CDR2 SASEGT. Trimming removed 3 bases at V and 2 bases at J, with 10 bases between.

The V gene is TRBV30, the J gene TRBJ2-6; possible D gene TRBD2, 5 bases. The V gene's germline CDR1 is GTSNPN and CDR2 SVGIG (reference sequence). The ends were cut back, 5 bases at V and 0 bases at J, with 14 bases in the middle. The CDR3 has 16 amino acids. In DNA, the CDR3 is TGTGCCTGGTACCGGGGAAACCCCTCTGGGGCCAACGTCCTGACTTTC. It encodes CAWYRGNPSGANVLTF.

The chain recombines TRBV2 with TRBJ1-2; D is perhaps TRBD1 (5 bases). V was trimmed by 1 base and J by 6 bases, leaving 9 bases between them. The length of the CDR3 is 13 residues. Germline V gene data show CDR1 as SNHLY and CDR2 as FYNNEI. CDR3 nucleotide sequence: TGTGCCAGCAGTGAAGGCAGGGAACATGGCTACACCTTC. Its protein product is CASSEGREHGYTF.